The source of this T cell receptor (beta chain) is a study of post-analysis software for immune sequencing data. Study details: Relapsing-remitting, secondary progressive and progressive-relapsing multiple sclerosis were all included among the disease courses.

Between the trimmed V and J ends, which lost 1 base and 3 bases, there was a span of 8 bases. The CDR3 consists of 13 residues. The germline V gene encodes CDR1 SQVTM and CDR2 ANQGSEA. This clonotype was counted only a few times. Its antigen remains unknown. cDNA libraries for TCR beta contained unique molecular identifiers. Each CDR3 protein is one row after TCRdb ran MiXCR on the PCR reads. The sample lists roughly 410,000 distinct CDR3 sequences; approximately 38% were seen once. Whole-study results and caveats: Five or six TRBV segments appeared more often in patients than in controls, and TRBV5-6, TRBV5-1 and TRBV20-1 were among these. Controls had significantly higher normalized Chao1 diversity than multiple sclerosis patients.

The sample consisted of blood. The chain carries TRBV29-1 and TRBJ2-3, with no clear D. The receptor's source is a girl aged 5 to 17 with multiple sclerosis. The CDR3 protein is CSVEGRRTDTQYF. The CDR3 region has the DNA TGCAGCGTTGAAGGGCGGAGAACAGATACGCAGTATTTT.